The 12 T cell receptor beta chains given below trace back to one sample, sequenced in a study of low-dose radiotherapy and immunotherapy resistance in tumors. TCRs underwent around 20 PCR cycles of amplification with a constant-region primer and V-primer adapter. TCRdb reanalysed the reads using MiXCR and keeps one entry per CDR3 protein. The data contain some 53,000 distinct CDR3 sequences, approximately 35% of them singletons. Time point of the sample: after trial treatment. This sample's treatment: LDRT plus nivolumab, ipilimumab, low-dose cyclophosphamide and aspirin (RACIN trial). The sample in question was PBMCs, obtained after low-dose radiotherapy plus immunotherapy. These receptors were collected from a male donor with rectosigmoid adenocarcinoma.

The chain joins TRBV30 to TRBJ2-7; 7 bases are shared with TRBD1. V lost 3 bases to trimming and J lost 4 bases; unmatched junction nucleotides: 6. CDR3 length: 13 residues. Germline V CDR1 and CDR2: GTSNPN, SVGIG (reference sequence). DNA for the CDR3: TGTGCCTGGAGGATACAGGGGCGGTACGAGCAGTACTTC. Its translation: CAWRIQGRYEQYF.

Note on this clonotype: Likely a read error: the CDR3 ends without its conserved phenylalanine or tryptophan. The V and J genes are TRBV11-2 and TRBJ2-7, with D tentatively TRBD1 (5 bases). Germline CDR1 is SGHAT and CDR2 is FQNNGV. This CDR3 comprises 13 residues. V was shortened by 1 base and J by 7 bases, with 11 bases between the two germline ends. CDR3 nucleotide sequence: TGTGCCAGCAGCTTAGTAGGGGAAGGTGAGCAGTACTCC. Translation: CASSLVGEGEQYS.

Many counts were recorded for this clonotype. The chain recombines TRBV20-1 with TRBJ2-1; possibly TRBD1 or TRBD2 for D (5 bases each). Germline CDR1 and CDR2: DFQATT and SNEGSKA (reference sequence). This CDR3 is built from 14 residues. Trimming removed 1 base at V and 10 bases at J, with 17 bases between. Written as DNA, the CDR3 is TGCAGTGCTAGAGCTACCGGGACCGCGCGGGAGCAGTTCTTC. Translated: CSARATGTAREQFF.

A single count supports this clonotype. The chain links TRBV5-4 to TRBJ2-2; D assignment may be TRBD1 or TRBD2 (5 bases each). CDR1 is SGHNT and CDR2 is YYREEE in the germline V gene (reference sequence). Trimming stripped 1 base from V and 5 bases from J, with 15 bases between. This CDR3 comprises 16 residues. CDR3 bases: TGTGCCAGCAGCTTGCCCCAGGGCGGGTGGACCGGGGAGCTGTTTTTT. Its translation is CASSLPQGGWTGELFF.

A remark on this clonotype: This probably arose from a read error, given a far larger clone one base away. The chain carries TRBV28 and TRBJ2-7; either TRBD1 or TRBD2 may supply D (5 bases each). The CDR3 has 13 residues. The V and J ends lost 10 bases and 7 bases respectively, with 20 bases between them. Germline CDR1 reads MDHEN; CDR2 reads SYDVKM. The DNA for the CDR3 is TGTGCCACGACCCCCGGGGCGGGCAATGAGCAGTACTTC. It yields the protein CATTPGAGNEQYF.

This clonotype appeared many times. This chain joins TRBV28 and TRBJ1-3; D unresolved. The CDR3 has 15 residues. The germline gives CDR1 MDHEN, CDR2 SYDVKM. The ends were cut back, 2 bases at V and 0 bases at J, with 8 bases in the middle. CDR3 protein: CASSLGRYSGNTIYF. The CDR3 DNA sequence: TGTGCCAGCAGTTTAGGGCGGTACTCTGGAAACACCATATATTTT.

Many counts were recorded for this clonotype. The chain has TRBV27 and TRBJ2-7, with D possibly matching TRBD1 (6 bases). The germline CDR1 and CDR2 sequences are MNHEY and SMNVEV (reference sequence). V lost 2 bases and J lost 2, with 13 bases in between. The length of the CDR3 is 15 residues. The CDR3 spells CASSLKGVEAYEQYF. CDR3 in DNA: TGTGCCAGCAGTTTAAAGGGGGTCGAAGCCTACGAGCAGTACTTC.

The V gene is TRBV7-9, the J gene TRBJ2-1; D is ambiguous. The CDR3 is 14 residues long. Germline V lookup: CDR1 SEHNR, CDR2 FQNEAQ (reference sequence). The V end lost 1 base, the J end lost 6 bases, and 10 bases lay between the germline ends. The CDR3 DNA is TGTGCCAGCAGCTTAGGTCCCTCTCCCAATGAGCAGTTCTTC. It encodes CASSLGPSPNEQFF. The complete variable domain, with remaining parts taken from reference TRBV7-9 and TRBJ2-1, reads DTGVSQNPRHKITKRGQNVTFRCDPISEHNRLYWYRQTLGQGPEFLTYFQNEAQLEKSRLLSDRFSAERPKGSFSTLEIQRTEQGDSAMYLCASSLGPSPNEQFFGPGTRLTVL.

The gene calls are TRBV4-1 and TRBJ2-2; no clear D gene. The germline V gene encodes CDR1 MGHRA and CDR2 YSYEKL. Trimming shortened V by 2 bases and J by 12 bases, and 19 bases separated the two germline ends. CDR3 length equals 15 residues. CDR3 loop: CASSQSRTERVKLFF. In DNA, the CDR3 is TGCGCCAGCAGCCAATCGCGGACGGAGCGTGTGAAGCTGTTTTTT.

In its sample, this clonotype was seen many times. The chain is built from TRBV4-3 and TRBJ1-2; weak D call: TRBD1 (5 bases). Trimming removed 0 bases from V and 5 bases from J, with 10 bases in between. CDR1 and CDR2 from the germline V gene are LGHNA and YSLEER. This CDR3 region has 14 residues. This CDR3 is CASSQESGGYGYTF. For the CDR3, the DNA is TGCGCCAGCAGCCAAGAAAGCGGGGGGTATGGCTACACCTTC.

This clonotype was recorded once. Mismatch with germline at one junction end may stem from a read error. The rearrangement uses TRBV28 and TRBJ1-1; D ambiguous. CDR3 length: 14 residues. Germline CDR1 MDHEN, CDR2 SYDVKM. The CDR3: CASSLADGFTGAFF. The DNA for the CDR3 is TGTGCCAGCAGTTTAGCCGACGGGTTCACTGGAGCTTTCTTT.

Many counts were recorded for this clonotype. The V call is TRBV28, the J call TRBJ2-3; 10 nucleotides match TRBD2. With V trimmed by 4 bases and J by 0 bases, 10 bases remained unmatched. CDR3 length: 18 amino acids. Germline CDR1 is MDHEN and CDR2 is SYDVKM. CDR3 region: CASSSRLAGITSTDTQYF. Here the CDR3 DNA reads TGTGCCAGCAGTTCCCGACTAGCGGGCATTACTAGCACAGATACGCAGTATTTT.